Listed here are 19 T cell receptor beta chains from one sample, sequenced in a study of glioma-infiltrating T cells. Amplification of TCR alpha and beta CDR3 regions from RNA used iRepertoire nested multiplex PCR. Each CDR3 protein is one row after TCRdb ran MiXCR on the multiplex PCR reads. The top ten hold 5.2% of the sample, which has about 180,000 distinct CDR3 sequences, around 40% seen once. Sequenced material: glioma tissue, nonneoplastic brain tissue, or PBMCs (not recorded which). Receptors were obtained from a human donor with low-grade glioma or glioblastoma, undergoing nonglioma brain surgery, or in good health (not recorded which).

Many counts were recorded for this clonotype. The rearrangement links TRBV2 to TRBJ1-1; TRBD1 matches at 9 bases. The CDR3 extends over 16 amino acids. V gave up 7 bases and J gave up 1 base; unmatched junction bases: 10. Germline CDR1 reads SNHLY; CDR2 reads FYNNEI. CDR3 in DNA: TGTGCCAGCACTCCGGGACAGGGAAGGGGGAACACTGAAGCTTTCTTT. It yields the protein CASTPGQGRGNTEAFF.

A note on this clonotype: Since a much larger clone is just one base distant, this may be a read error. The conserved closing phenylalanine or tryptophan is absent in this CDR3, likely reflecting a read error. The rearrangement uses TRBV12-3 or TRBV12-4 and TRBJ1-1; D call uncertain. V was cut by 5 bases and J by 1 base, with 8 bases left in between. The CDR3 covers 13 residues. CDR3 region: CASSAVWNTEAFL. DNA for the CDR3: TGTGCCAGCAGTGCGGTTTGGAACACTGAAGCTTTCCTT.

This chain uses TRBV7-9 with TRBJ2-1; 7 positions match TRBD1. The germline V gene has CDR1 SEHNR and CDR2 FQNEAQ (reference sequence). The CDR3 is 14 amino acids. V gave up 5 bases and J gave up 5 bases; unmatched junction bases: 6. The CDR3 protein is CASSQTGAHNEQFF. In nucleotides, the CDR3 is TGTGCCAGCAGCCAAACAGGGGCCCACAATGAGCAGTTCTTC.

This clonotype was seen only a few times. The chain combines TRBV4-1 with TRBJ2-5; 11 nucleotides match TRBD1. Germline V gene lookup returns CDR1 MGHRA and CDR2 YSYEKL. The CDR3 runs 18 residues. The junction had 9 bases not matched to a gene; V was cut back by 1 base and J by 2 bases. The CDR3: CASSQGGTGGRIQETQYF. CDR3 coding DNA: TGCGCCAGCAGCCAAGGAGGGACAGGGGGTCGTATTCAAGAGACCCAGTACTTC.

Worth noting for this clonotype: A much larger clonotype is one base distant, so this may be a read error. This rearrangement joins TRBV28 to TRBJ2-7, with D unresolved. V lost 6 bases and J lost 0, with 18 bases in between. Germline V gives CDR1 MDHEN, CDR2 SYDVKM. The CDR3 covers 16 residues. The CDR3 DNA reads as TGTGCCAGCAGCCCACCAAACGTCGTCAACTCCTACGAGCAGTACTTC. It yields the protein CASSPPNVVNSYEQYF.

Notes on this clonotype: This may arise from a read error, as a much more abundant clone is one base away. The chain couples TRBV20-1 to TRBJ2-3; no clear D. The V gene's germline CDR1 is DFQATT and CDR2 SNEGSKA (reference sequence). There are 14 residues in the CDR3. V was clipped by 3 bases and J by 5 bases, with 15 bases between them. This CDR3 reads CSASVGSWVDTQYF. The CDR3 nucleotides are TGCAGTGCTAGCGTAGGGTCCTGGGTAGATACGCAGTATTTT.

This chain joins TRBV2 and TRBJ2-5; D ambiguous. The CDR3 length is 13 residues. V lost 4 bases, J lost 2 bases, and 8 bases lay in between. Germline lookup yields CDR1 SNHLY and CDR2 FYNNEI. CDR3 nucleotides: TGTGCCAGCAGTGTTTTACGGCAAGAGACCCAGTACTTC. Its translation is CASSVLRQETQYF.

This clonotype was observed at least ten times. The rearrangement uses TRBV3-1 and TRBJ1-1; no reliable D call. Trimming took 1 base from V and 7 from J, leaving 10 bases between them. CDR1 is LGHDT and CDR2 is YNNKEL in the germline V gene (reference sequence). This CDR3 is 13 amino acids long. Written as DNA, the CDR3 is TGTGCCAGCAGCCAAGTAGCTGGGTATGAAGCTTTCTTT. Its translation is CASSQVAGYEAFF.

A word on this clonotype: A much larger clone differs by one base, so this may be a read error. The chain combines TRBV28 with TRBJ1-5; no clear D gene. The CDR3 consists of 15 residues. V was shortened by 3 bases and J by 7 bases, with 16 bases between the two germline ends. The germline gives CDR1 MDHEN, CDR2 SYDVKM. CDR3 DNA sequence: TGTGCCAGCAGTTTCCTGGACCGAGGTCAGCAGCCCCAGCATTTT. It specifies CASSFLDRGQQPQHF.

This clonotype has a count of ten or more. The rearrangement joins TRBV28 to TRBJ2-7, with D possibly TRBD1 on 6 matching bases. The V end lost 2 bases, the J end lost 3 bases, and 14 bases lay between the germline ends. CDR1 MDHEN and CDR2 SYDVKM come from the germline V gene. The CDR3 is 15 residues long. CDR3 in DNA: TGTGCCAGCAGTTTAGGCAGGGGCATCCGCTACGAGCAGTACTTC. Encoded protein: CASSLGRGIRYEQYF. The full variable domain, completed using reference TRBV28 and TRBJ2-7, is DVKVTQSSRYLVKRTGEKVFLECVQDMDHENMFWYRQDPGLGLRLIYFSYDVKMKEKGDIPEGYSVSREKKERFSLILESASTNQTSMYLCASSLGRGIRYEQYFGPGTRLTVT.

In its sample, this clonotype was seen many times. The CDR3 sequence is CSAQVGTSGSYEQYF. DNA for the CDR3: TGCAGTGCTCAAGTGGGGACTAGCGGCTCCTACGAGCAGTACTTC. The chain has TRBV20-1 and TRBJ2-7, with 11 bases fitting TRBD2. V was pared by 5 bases and J by 0 bases, with 6 bases of the junction left unmatched. The CDR3 covers 15 residues. Germline lookup yields CDR1 DFQATT and CDR2 SNEGSKA (reference sequence).

Concerning this clonotype itself: Possible read error: a much larger clone is one base away. The genes are TRBV20-1 and TRBJ2-7, with D possibly being TRBD1 (5 bases). Per germline, CDR1 DFQATT and CDR2 SNEGSKA (reference sequence). This CDR3 is built from 13 residues. Here the CDR3 DNA reads TGCAGTGCTAGAGATCTTCAGGGATACGAGAAGTACTTC. Its protein is CSARDLQGYEKYF.

Remarks on this clonotype: It may be a read error: a sequence one base away is much more abundant. The chain recombines TRBV7-9 with TRBJ2-2; no firm D call. CDR3 length: 12 amino acids. Germline CDR1 is SEHNR and CDR2 is FQNEAQ (reference sequence). Trimming took off 8 bases at V and 10 bases at J, with 14 bases between the two ends. The CDR3 sequence: CASGPQPSELFF. The CDR3 bases are TGTGCCAGCGGTCCCCAACCGTCGGAGCTGTTTTTT. Full variable domain (missing parts from reference TRBV7-9 and TRBJ2-2): DTGVSQNPRHKITKRGQNVTFRCDPISEHNRLYWYRQTLGQGPEFLTYFQNEAQLEKSRLLSDRFSAERPKGSFSTLEIQRTEQGDSAMYLCASGPQPSELFFGEGSRLTVL.

Only one count was recorded for this clonotype. The CDR3 reads CASGLIAGPTDTQYF. The CDR3 coding sequence is TGTGCTAGTGGTTTGATAGCGGGGCCCACAGATACGCAGTATTTT. The chain has TRBV12-5 and TRBJ2-3; 8 nucleotides match TRBD2. The CDR3 spans 15 residues. Unmatched junction bases numbered 3, after V lost 2 bases and J lost 2 bases. Per the germline V gene, CDR1 is LGHNT and CDR2 is FRNRAP.

Worth noting for this clonotype: This may arise from a read error, as a much more abundant clone is one base away. The gene calls are TRBV14 and TRBJ2-7; TRBD1 matches 7 bases. CDR1 is SGHDN and CDR2 is FVKESK in the germline V gene. The CDR3 extends over 14 amino acids. V lost 7 bases to trimming and J lost 3 bases; unmatched junction nucleotides: 9. The CDR3: CASIPSGTDYEQYF. CDR3 bases: TGTGCCAGCATCCCATCCGGGACAGACTACGAGCAGTACTTC.

Remarks on this clonotype: This may arise from a read error, as a much more abundant clone is one base away. The rearrangement uses TRBV29-1 and TRBJ1-5, with no clear D. Germline CDR1 SQVTM, CDR2 ANQGSEA. V lost 4 bases and J lost 16, with 26 bases in between. The CDR3 has 14 residues. In DNA, the CDR3 is TGCAGCGTTGCTAAGGAAATAGACCACTCCCGCAAACATTTT. Encoded protein: CSVAKEIDHSRKHF.

A note on this clonotype: This may arise from a read error, as a much more abundant clone is one base away. V and J are TRBV20-1 and TRBJ2-3; no firm D call. The DNA end lines up better with TRBJ1-5; the J call may be wrong. CDR3 size: 14 residues. CDR1 is DFQATT and CDR2 is SNEGSKA in the germline V gene (reference sequence). CDR3 coding DNA: TGCAGTGCTGAGCGGGAGGGCCACACAGATACGCAGCATTTT. Translation gives CSAEREGHTDTQHF.

A remark on this clonotype: This clone may be a read error of a much larger clone one base away. This chain uses TRBV7-9 with TRBJ2-3; D is tentatively TRBD1 or TRBD2 (6 bases each). The V gene lost 5 bases and the J gene lost 7 bases, with 16 bases spanning the gap. The CDR3 is 14 amino acids. CDR1 SEHNR and CDR2 FQNEAQ come from the germline V gene (reference sequence). CDR3 nucleotides: TGTGCCAGCAGCCCTTTGGCGGGGACATATACGCAGTATTTT. This sequence encodes CASSPLAGTYTQYF.

This clonotype was picked up a small number of times. V and J are TRBV27 and TRBJ2-7; 9 nucleotides line up with TRBD1. Germline loops: CDR1 MNHEY, CDR2 SMNVEV (reference sequence). This CDR3 spans 15 amino acids. J was trimmed by 6 bases and V by 4 bases; bases with no gene match: 10. CDR3 sequence: CASSSKGQGVAEQYF. The CDR3 coding sequence is TGTGCCAGCAGTTCAAAGGGACAGGGTGTCGCCGAGCAGTACTTC.